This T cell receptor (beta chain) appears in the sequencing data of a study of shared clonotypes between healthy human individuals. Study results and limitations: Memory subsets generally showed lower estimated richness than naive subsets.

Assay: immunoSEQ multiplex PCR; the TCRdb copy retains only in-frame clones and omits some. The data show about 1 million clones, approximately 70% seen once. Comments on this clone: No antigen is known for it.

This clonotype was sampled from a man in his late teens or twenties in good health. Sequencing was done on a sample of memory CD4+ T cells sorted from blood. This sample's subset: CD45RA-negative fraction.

In DNA, the CDR3 is TGTGCCAGCAGTTCAGGGGTTGAGAATCAGCCCCAGCATTTT. Its translation: CASSSGVENQPQHF. The chain recombines TRBV13 with TRBJ1-5; tentatively, D is TRBD1 (6 bases). Per germline, CDR1 PRHDT and CDR2 FYEKMQ (reference sequence). V dropped 6 bases and J dropped 4 bases, with 13 bases sitting between them. CDR3 length: 14 residues.